One sample yielded the 15 T cell receptor beta chains listed below, sequenced in a study of cytomegalovirus exposure and HLA in healthy donors. PCR primers comprised 60 Vbeta and 13 Jbeta primers. Assay used: immunoSEQ multiplex PCR; TCRdb lists only in-frame clones, some missing. This table has about 110,000 clones, about 70% appearing once. The sequenced sample consisted of PBMCs. These receptor sequences come from a man aged 45 to 65 in good health and CMV-seropositive.

The chain recombines TRBV7-9 with TRBJ2-5; 9 bases fit TRBD1. Per germline, CDR1 SEHNR and CDR2 FQNEAQ (reference sequence). Germline trimming cut 5 bases from V and 5 bases from J; bases unmatched to any gene: 12. This CDR3 has 16 residues. The CDR3 DNA reads as TGTGCCAGCAGCGGTTTTGGGACAGGGCGGTCGGAGACCCAGTACTTC. This encodes CASSGFGTGRSETQYF.

The genes are TRBV12-5 and TRBJ2-2; 11 nucleotides line up with TRBD1. The J segment lost 6 bases and the V segment lost 2 bases, leaving 2 bases of the junction unmatched. The CDR3 loop spans 15 amino acids. Germline assignment: CDR1 LGHNT and CDR2 FRNRAP. CDR3 protein: CASGLTGQGAGELFF. The CDR3 DNA reads as TGTGCTAGTGGTTTGACGGGACAGGGGGCCGGGGAGCTGTTTTTT.

This clone turned up a few times. Other DNA sequences in this specimen translate into the identical CDR3. V gene TRBV7-2 combines with J gene TRBJ1-1; 8 positions match TRBD1. The CDR3 consists of 13 residues. V lost 3 bases, J lost 5 bases, and 2 bases stayed unmatched. CDR1 SGHTA and CDR2 FQGNSA come from the germline V gene. CDR3 residues: CASSFRGRTEAFF. CDR3 bases: TGTGCCAGCAGCTTCAGGGGGCGTACTGAAGCTTTCTTT. Drawing the rest from reference TRBV7-2 and TRBJ1-1, the complete variable domain is GAGVSQSPSNKVTEKGKDVELRCDPISGHTALYWYRQSLGQGLEFLIYFQGNSAPDKSGLPSDRFSAERTGGSVSTLTIQRTQQEDSAVYLCASSFRGRTEAFFGQGTRLTVV.

The chain carries TRBV6-6 and TRBJ1-1; D unclear. With 2 bases removed from V and 3 bases from J, the gap between germline ends came to 7 bases. The CDR3 is made up of 13 amino acids. CDR1 and CDR2 (germline): MNHNY, SVGAGI (reference sequence). CDR3 nucleotides: TGTGCCAGCAGTTACGAGGGTTACACTGAAGCTTTCTTT. The encoded protein is CASSYEGYTEAFF.

The chain uses TRBV29-1 and TRBJ2-7, with 7 positions matching TRBD2. The CDR3 has 12 residues. From germline, CDR1 is SQVTM and CDR2 ANQGSEA. The ends lost 4 bases at V and 2 bases at J; junction bases unmatched: 2. This CDR3 is CSVGGGPYEQYF. CDR3 bases: TGCAGCGTTGGCGGGGGACCCTACGAGCAGTACTTC.

The chain's CDR3 is CAIRGGQSNYGYTF. DNA for the CDR3: TGTGCCATCAGGGGGGGACAGTCCAACTATGGCTACACCTTC. This chain joins TRBV10-3 and TRBJ1-2; 7 bases are shared with TRBD1. CDR3 length: 14 amino acids. V was pared by 6 bases and J by 2 bases, with 6 bases of the junction left unmatched. Germline V gene data show CDR1 as ENHRY and CDR2 as SYGVKD.

The chain combines TRBV5-1 with TRBJ1-3; D remains ambiguous. CDR1 and CDR2 from the germline V gene are SGHRS and YFSETQ. Trimming cost V 4 bases and J 0 bases, with 8 bases left between them. This CDR3 comprises 14 residues. The CDR3: CASSATSSGNTIYF. In DNA form, the CDR3 reads TGCGCCAGCAGCGCGACATCCTCTGGAAACACCATATATTTT.

The rearrangement uses TRBV9 and TRBJ1-4; D is possibly TRBD1 (5 bases). Trimming removed 0 bases at V and 8 bases at J, with 11 bases between. Germline CDR1 SGDLS, CDR2 YYNGEE. This CDR3 comprises 14 residues. CDR3 DNA sequence: TGTGCCAGCAGCGTAGAGGCGGGGGAAGAAAAACTGTTTTTT. Its translation is CASSVEAGEEKLFF.

This clone was seen a few times. The gene calls are TRBV9 and TRBJ1-6; 8 positions agree with TRBD1. The trim removed 4 bases at V and 4 bases at J, leaving 7 bases unmatched. CDR3 length: 16 residues. CDR1 is SGDLS, CDR2 YYNGEE, per germline. The CDR3 protein is CASSPGGRGYNSPLHF. CDR3 in DNA: TGTGCCAGCAGCCCAGGGGGCAGGGGATATAATTCACCCCTCCACTTT.

The chain has TRBV9 and TRBJ1-6; 7 bases agree with TRBD1. The CDR3 consists of 16 residues. CDR1 and CDR2 from the germline V gene are SGDLS and YYNGEE. V lost 0 bases, J lost 7 bases, and 7 bases stayed unmatched. This CDR3 reads CASSVGTGTANSPLHF. As DNA, the CDR3 is TGTGCCAGCAGCGTAGGTACCGGGACAGCCAATTCACCCCTCCACTTT.

The chain uses TRBV27 and TRBJ2-7; D gene ambiguous. The CDR3 contains 16 residues. The V gene's germline CDR1 is MNHEY and CDR2 SMNVEV (reference sequence). V was cut by 0 bases and J by 0 bases, with 12 bases left in between. The CDR3 coding sequence is TGTGCCAGCAGTTTATCCCAAAATTACGGCTCCTACGAGCAGTACTTC. Residues: CASSLSQNYGSYEQYF.

The chain links TRBV9 to TRBJ2-1, with 8 bases aligning to TRBD2. Germline CDR1 reads SGDLS; CDR2 reads YYNGEE. The CDR3 is 24 amino acids. V was pared by 3 bases and J by 0 bases, with 29 bases of the junction left unmatched. The CDR3 DNA sequence: TGTGCCAGCAGCGATGCCGGGCTTGGAGGGGCTAGCGGGTGGGGGGCTAGCTCCTACAATGAGCAGTTCTTC. This gives the protein CASSDAGLGGASGWGASSYNEQFF. The full variable domain, its missing parts supplied by reference TRBV9 and TRBJ2-1, is DSGVTQTPKHLITATGQRVTLRCSPRSGDLSVYWYQQSLDQGLQFLIQYYNGEERAKGNILERFSAQQFPDLHSELNLSSLELGDSALYFCASSDAGLGGASGWGASSYNEQFFGPGTRLTVL.

The CDR3 region is CAWGGLFDPGNYGYTF. The CDR3 nucleotides are TGTGCCTGGGGGGGCCTGTTTGACCCCGGAAACTATGGCTACACCTTC. The rearrangement links TRBV30 to TRBJ1-2, with D perhaps matching TRBD1 (6 bases). The V end was cut by 5 bases, the J end by 2 bases, with 21 bases between. In germline, CDR1 is GTSNPN, CDR2 SVGIG (reference sequence). There are 16 residues in the CDR3. The variable domain in full, with the rest retrieved from reference TRBV30 and TRBJ1-2, is SQTIHQWPATLVQPVGSPLSLECTVEGTSNPNLYWYRQAAGRGLQLLFYSVGIGQISSEVPQNLSASRPQDRQFILSSKKLLLSDSGFYLCAWGGLFDPGNYGYTFGSGTRLTVV.

The CDR3 bases are TGCAGCGCCTCATTTTCAGCCGGGGAGCTGTTTTTT. It encodes CSASFSAGELFF. The chain links TRBV29-1 to TRBJ2-2; D gene uncertain. Germline V lookup: CDR1 SQVTM, CDR2 ANQGSEA. Trimming took off 7 bases at V and 6 bases at J, with 12 bases between the two ends. The CDR3 spans 12 residues.

V is TRBV28 and J is TRBJ1-5, with 9 bases fitting TRBD1. In germline, CDR1 is MDHEN, CDR2 SYDVKM. The length of the CDR3 is 15 residues. Trimming removed 6 bases from V and 2 bases from J; junction bases left unmatched: 5. This CDR3 is CASRPTGGGNQPQHF. CDR3 nucleotides: TGTGCCAGCAGGCCGACAGGGGGTGGCAATCAGCCCCAGCATTTT.